The sequence of this T cell receptor (beta chain) was determined in a study of blood T cell repertoires in COVID-19. Background on the study: COVID-19 samples collected from the United States, Italy and Spain covered acute and convalescent phases. PBMCs, B-cell-depleted T cells, or T cells provided the cDNA or gDNA that made up the material.

Authors' data handling: Estimation of nucleated cell counts was performed using reference gene primer amplification. Produced via immunoSEQ multiplex PCR; TCRdb's table is partial and in-frame only. The V and J calls and clone size come from that table; D and trimming were worked out from the DNA. There are some 290,000 clones in the sample; 75% to 90% occur only once, and about 4.3% lies in the top ten. The receptor's source is a man in his sixties who had recovered from COVID-19. Sequencing input: peripheral blood.

CDR3 in amino acids: CATWGQETQYF. The CDR3 bases are TGTGCCACATGGGGCCAGGAGACCCAGTACTTC. This chain joins TRBV6-5 and TRBJ2-5; a possible D gene is TRBD1 (5 bases). The germline gives CDR1 MNHEY, CDR2 SVGAGI. Trimming pared 10 bases from V and 5 bases from J, leaving 11 bases between. The CDR3 has 11 residues.